The table lists the clone carrying this T cell receptor beta chain with a few counts. These data belong to a study of blood T cell repertoires in COVID-19. Study background: Sources were T cells, B-cell-depleted T cells, or PBMCs; the material itself was cDNA or gDNA.

This study enrolled people aged roughly 18 to 90 from approximately 25 US geographic areas. TCRdb's table, derived via immunoSEQ multiplex PCR, lists solely in-frame clones and lacks some. Of some 290,000 clones in the sample, 90% were seen once. The germline V gene encodes CDR1 MNHNS and CDR2 SASEGT. V lost 4 bases to trimming and J lost 4 bases, with 16 bases between them. The CDR3 totals 16 residues. The chain couples TRBV6-1 to TRBJ1-4; tentative D call: TRBD1 (5 bases). The sample comprised PBMCs or T cells enriched from blood (not recorded which). This receptor was obtained from a young woman who had been exposed to COVID-19. The CDR3 sequence is CASSVLGGGGNEKLFF. CDR3 nucleotide sequence: TGTGCCAGCAGTGTTCTCGGGGGTGGAGGTAATGAAAAACTGTTTTTT.